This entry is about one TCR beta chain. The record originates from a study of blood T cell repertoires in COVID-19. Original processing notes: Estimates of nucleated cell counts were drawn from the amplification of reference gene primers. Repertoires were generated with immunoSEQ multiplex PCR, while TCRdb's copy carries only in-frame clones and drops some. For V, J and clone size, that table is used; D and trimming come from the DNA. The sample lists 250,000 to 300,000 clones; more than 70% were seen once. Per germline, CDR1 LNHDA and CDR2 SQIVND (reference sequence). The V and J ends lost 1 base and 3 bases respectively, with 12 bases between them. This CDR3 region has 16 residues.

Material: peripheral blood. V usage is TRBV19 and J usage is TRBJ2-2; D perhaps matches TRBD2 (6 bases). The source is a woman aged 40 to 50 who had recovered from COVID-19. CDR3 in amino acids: CASSIGASAYTGELFF. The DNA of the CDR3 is TGTGCCAGTAGTATAGGGGCTAGCGCCTACACCGGGGAGCTGTTTTTT.